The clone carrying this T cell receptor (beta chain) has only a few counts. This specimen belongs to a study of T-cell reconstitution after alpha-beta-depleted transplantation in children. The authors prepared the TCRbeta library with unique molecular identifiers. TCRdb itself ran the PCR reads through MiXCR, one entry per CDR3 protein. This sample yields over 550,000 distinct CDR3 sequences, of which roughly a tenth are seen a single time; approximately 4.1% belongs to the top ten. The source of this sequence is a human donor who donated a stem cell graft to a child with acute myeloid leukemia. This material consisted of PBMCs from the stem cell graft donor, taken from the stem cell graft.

CDR3 sequence (DNA): TGTGCCAGCAGCCAGACCCCACAGGGGTTGAAGTACTTC. This codes for CASSQTPQGLKYF. The chain joins TRBV3-1 to TRBJ2-7; 7 bases agree with TRBD1. The V and J ends lost 3 bases and 11 bases, in that order; junction bases with no gene match: 10. This CDR3 is built from 13 residues. The germline CDR1 and CDR2 sequences are LGHDT and YNNKEL (reference sequence).